Sequencing of this T cell receptor beta chain was carried out in a study of spatial heterogeneity in lung cancer. Looking at the study overall: Just over 70 TRACERx patients with early, untreated non-small cell lung cancer donated samples.

Study outcomes and limitations: Ubiquitous expanded tumor TCRs appeared in blood more at resection than follow-up.

TCRdb re-called the 5' RACE reads with MiXCR, one entry per CDR3 protein. This table holds 20,000 to 30,000 distinct CDR3 sequences, about 9.8% found once. The time point is: blood at routine non-recurrence follow-up after resection. Unsorted whole RNA from tumor, nontumor lung or frozen PBMC underwent sequencing. From germline, CDR1 is MNHEY and CDR2 SMNVEV (reference sequence). This CDR3 comprises 13 residues. This clonotype occurred a few times. The antigen is unknown. One end of the junction does not line up with germline, which may come from a read error. This clonotype was sampled from a male donor with early-stage non-small cell lung cancer. The chain has TRBV27 and TRBJ2-7; D perhaps matches TRBD2 (6 bases). The material was PBMCs, obtained at follow-up. The chain's CDR3 is CASSLSGDYEQYF. Here the CDR3 DNA reads TGTGCCAGCAGCTTATCGGGGGACTACGAGCAGTACTTC.